Presented here are 24 T cell receptor beta chains from one specimen sequenced in a study of OX40 agonist ivuxolimab in advanced cancers. Some clones are missing from TCRdb's copy, which holds only in-frame ones; the method was immunoSEQ multiplex PCR. The repertoire holds about 52,000 clones, 94% seen once, with approximately 12% in the top ten. The sample in question was CD4+ or CD8+ T cells sorted from blood, obtained in a trial of the OX40 agonist ivuxolimab. The receptor source for this set is an adult with an advanced solid tumor such as melanoma, head and neck, liver or kidney cancer.

The J gene is TRBJ1-1, the V gene TRBV9; D remains ambiguous. Germline CDR1 SGDLS, CDR2 YYNGEE. This CDR3 has 15 residues. The ends were cut back, 4 bases at V and 0 bases at J, with 13 bases in the middle. The CDR3 reads CASSPLSTMNTEAFF. In nucleotides, the CDR3 is TGTGCCAGCAGCCCCCTATCTACGATGAACACTGAAGCTTTCTTT.

The rearrangement links TRBV27 to TRBJ2-2, with TRBD1 identical over 8 bases. This CDR3 comprises 13 residues. Trimming at V came to 5 bases and at J to 6 bases, leaving 2 bases not matched to a gene. Per the germline V gene, CDR1 is MNHEY and CDR2 is SMNVEV (reference sequence). CDR3 protein: CASSPQGAGELFF. The CDR3 DNA follows: TGTGCCAGCAGTCCACAGGGGGCCGGGGAGCTGTTTTTT.

The CDR3 nucleotides are TGTGCCAGCAGCTTAGTGGGCGGGACCAGATACAATGAGCAGTTCTTC. Protein sequence: CASSLVGGTRYNEQFF. The chain links TRBV7-2 to TRBJ2-1, with D possibly TRBD2 on 6 matching bases. This CDR3 is 16 amino acids long. V was shortened by 1 base and J by 4 bases, with 14 bases between the two germline ends. CDR1 SGHTA and CDR2 FQGNSA come from the germline V gene.

CDR3 loop: CASSLSRTSGAYEQYF. The CDR3 DNA reads as TGTGCCAGCAGTTTATCTCGGACTAGCGGAGCCTACGAGCAGTACTTC. The chain couples TRBV27 to TRBJ2-7, with 10 positions matching TRBD2. This CDR3 has 16 amino acids. From germline, CDR1 is MNHEY and CDR2 SMNVEV (reference sequence). The V gene end was trimmed by 0 bases and the J gene end by 2 bases; junction bases not matched to a gene: 4.

The chain has TRBV6-5 and TRBJ1-1; D call uncertain. Germline V lookup: CDR1 MNHEY, CDR2 SVGAGI. The CDR3 totals 15 residues. Deletions cut 5 bases from V and 5 bases from J, with 18 bases between. As DNA, the CDR3 is TGTGCCAGCAGTCTCAATCCTGTACTTCCAACTGAAGCTTTCTTT. Amino acid sequence: CASSLNPVLPTEAFF.

This clone was observed a single time. This sequence joins TRBV14 and TRBJ2-7; D uncertain. The CDR3 has 14 residues. Per germline, CDR1 SGHDN and CDR2 FVKESK. The V gene lost 4 bases and the J gene lost 4 bases, with 14 bases spanning the gap. The CDR3 DNA reads as TGTGCCAGCAGCCCCTCCGGGCTAGGGTACGAGCAGTACTTC. Protein: CASSPSGLGYEQYF.

This rearrangement joins TRBV15 to TRBJ2-5; 10 bases agree with TRBD1. The V segment lost 9 bases and the J segment 5 bases; nucleotides outside the gene matches: 9. The CDR3 is 14 residues long. Germline loops: CDR1 LNHNV, CDR2 YYDKDF (reference sequence). CDR3 residues: CATNRQGASETQYF. In DNA, the CDR3 is TGTGCCACGAACAGACAGGGGGCGAGCGAGACCCAGTACTTC.

V usage is TRBV18 and J usage is TRBJ2-2; D possibly corresponds to TRBD1 (6 bases). Germline CDR1 reads KGHSH; CDR2 reads LQKENI. V shed 1 base and J shed 3 bases, with 9 bases lying between them. The CDR3 spans 15 residues. The CDR3 sequence is CASSPRDTHTGELFF. CDR3 coding DNA: TGTGCCAGCTCACCACGGGACACCCACACCGGGGAGCTGTTTTTT. Using reference TRBV18 and TRBJ2-2 for the parts outside the CDR3, the full variable domain is NAGVMQNPRHLVRRRGQEARLRCSPMKGHSHVYWYRQLPEEGLKFMVYLQKENIIDESGMPKERFSAEFPKEGPSILRIQQVVRGDSAAYFCASSPRDTHTGELFFGEGSRLTVL.

V and J are TRBV25-1 and TRBJ2-7, with D tentatively TRBD1 (5 bases). The V gene's germline CDR1 is MGHDK and CDR2 SYGVNS. V was trimmed by 4 bases and J by 4 bases, leaving 11 bases between them. This CDR3 region has 13 residues. CDR3 sequence: CASSAPSGYEQYF. CDR3 nucleotides: TGTGCCAGCAGTGCCCCCTCAGGGTACGAGCAGTACTTC.

The genes are TRBV4-1 and TRBJ2-3, with D uncertain. This CDR3 has 15 residues. CDR1 MGHRA and CDR2 YSYEKL come from the germline V gene. The germline V and J ends were trimmed by 10 bases and 5 bases, with 22 bases remaining between them. In DNA form, the CDR3 reads TGCGCCATATCCTCCCTCCCAGGTGCGAAAGATACGCAGTATTTT. This translates into CAISSLPGAKDTQYF.

This clone appeared once. The chain links TRBV7-9 to TRBJ2-7; no reliable D call. Trimming removed 5 bases from V and 2 bases from J, with 10 bases in between. CDR1 and CDR2 from the germline V gene are SEHNR and FQNEAQ (reference sequence). The CDR3 covers 13 residues. In DNA form, the CDR3 reads TGTGCCAGCAGCCTATACAGCCCCTACGAGCAGTACTTC. Protein: CASSLYSPYEQYF.

The chain recombines TRBV19 with TRBJ1-5; D remains ambiguous. The CDR3 sequence is 14 residues long. Trimming left V 5 bases short and J 6 bases short, with 14 bases between. CDR1 is LNHDA, CDR2 SQIVND, per germline (reference sequence). CDR3 in amino acids: CASSVAPYGQPQHF. CDR3 bases: TGTGCCAGTAGTGTGGCCCCGTACGGTCAGCCCCAGCATTTT.

The chain combines TRBV9 with TRBJ1-1; D uncertain. In germline, CDR1 is SGDLS, CDR2 YYNGEE. CDR3 size: 13 residues. Trimming stripped 4 bases from V and 6 bases from J, with 13 bases between. The CDR3 reads CASSSVGIAEAFF. The CDR3 coding sequence is TGTGCCAGCAGCTCCGTTGGGATCGCTGAAGCTTTCTTT.

The V and J genes are TRBV6-1 and TRBJ2-7; D remains unclear. This CDR3 has 13 residues. The germline V gene has CDR1 MNHNS and CDR2 SASEGT. Between the trimmed V and J ends, which lost 7 bases and 3 bases, there was a span of 13 bases. CDR3 DNA sequence: TGTGCCAGCATCGCGCCCCTCCACTACGAGCAGTACTTC. It is translated as CASIAPLHYEQYF.

The V gene is TRBV19, the J gene TRBJ2-7; D is unclear. Trimming took 7 bases from V and 5 from J, leaving 15 bases between them. Germline assignment: CDR1 LNHDA and CDR2 SQIVND (reference sequence). The CDR3 is 13 residues long. This CDR3 is CASTDGEVNEQYF. DNA of the CDR3: TGTGCCAGTACCGATGGCGAAGTAAACGAGCAGTACTTC.

This chain connects TRBV28 to TRBJ2-7, with D possibly TRBD2 on 6 matching bases. V was trimmed by 2 bases and J by 3 bases, leaving 11 bases between them. The CDR3 extends over 14 amino acids. Germline CDR1 MDHEN, CDR2 SYDVKM. Here the CDR3 reads CASSLGGINYEQYF. Written as DNA, the CDR3 is TGTGCCAGCAGTTTAGGAGGGATCAACTACGAGCAGTACTTC.

The genes are TRBV2 and TRBJ2-5, with D maybe TRBD2 (5 bases). Germline V gene lookup returns CDR1 SNHLY and CDR2 FYNNEI. The V gene lost 7 bases and the J gene lost 5 bases, with 11 bases spanning the gap. The CDR3 is 12 amino acids. The CDR3 bases are TGTGCCAGCAATGGACTGGGGGAGACCCAGTACTTC. Encoded protein: CASNGLGETQYF.

The V call is TRBV5-1, the J call TRBJ2-1; TRBD2 matches at 12 bases. Germline V lookup: CDR1 SGHRS, CDR2 YFSETQ. There are 16 residues in the CDR3. The V and J ends lost 4 bases and 7 bases, in that order; junction bases with no gene match: 9. The CDR3, as DNA: TGCGCCAGCAGCACCTCCGGGACTAGCGGGCTTAATGAGCAGTTCTTC. It encodes CASSTSGTSGLNEQFF. Supplemented by reference TRBV5-1 and TRBJ2-1, the full variable domain reads KAGVTQTPRYLIKTRGQQVTLSCSPISGHRSVSWYQQTPGQGLQFLFEYFSETQRNKGNFPGRFSGRQFSNSRSEMNVSTLELGDSALYLCASSTSGTSGLNEQFFGPGTRLTVL.

CDR3 in amino acids: CASSSAGGTQYF. DNA for the CDR3: TGTGCCAGCAGTTCCGCAGGAGGGACCCAGTACTTC. The chain has TRBV27 and TRBJ2-5; maybe TRBD2 (5 bases). The CDR3 is made up of 12 amino acids. Trimming stripped 4 bases from V and 7 bases from J, with 10 bases between. Looked up from germline, CDR1 is MNHEY and CDR2 is SMNVEV (reference sequence).

The V call is TRBV10-2, the J call TRBJ2-3; D remains ambiguous. The CDR3 runs to 15 residues. V was cut by 2 bases and J by 2 bases, with 11 bases left in between. Germline CDR1 WSHSY, CDR2 SAAADI. Written as DNA, the CDR3 is TGCGCCAGCAGTGAGGGGCCCCCCTCCACAGATACGCAGTATTTT. Protein sequence: CASSEGPPSTDTQYF.

The DNA for the CDR3 is TGCAGTGCGCCGACTAGCGGGGAGCAGTACTTC. This codes for CSAPTSGEQYF. The J gene is TRBJ2-7, the V gene TRBV20-1; TRBD2 matches 10 bases. This CDR3 region has 11 residues. After removal of 6 bases from V and 7 bases from J, the junction contained 3 bases not matched to a gene. Germline loops: CDR1 DFQATT, CDR2 SNEGSKA (reference sequence).

The chain uses TRBV4-3 and TRBJ2-3, with TRBD2 matching over 12 bases. This CDR3 is 17 amino acids long. Germline trimming cut 1 base from V and 2 bases from J; bases unmatched to any gene: 4. CDR1 LGHNA and CDR2 YSLEER come from the germline V gene. For the CDR3, the DNA is TGCGCCAGCAGCCAAGGAGCTAGCGGGAGGGACACAGATACGCAGTATTTT. Translation gives CASSQGASGRDTDTQYF.

The chain carries TRBV14 and TRBJ2-5; 12 positions match TRBD2. Per germline, CDR1 SGHDN and CDR2 FVKESK. The trim removed 2 bases at V and 2 bases at J, leaving 24 bases unmatched. The CDR3 totals 23 residues. In nucleotides, the CDR3 is TGTGCCAGCAGCCAAACGAAATCTGTTAGAGGTCTGACTAGCGGGAGAGGACAAGAGACCCAGTACTTC. Translated: CASSQTKSVRGLTSGRGQETQYF.

This chain uses TRBV27 with TRBJ2-1, with 7 nucleotides matching TRBD1. The trim removed 4 bases at V and 5 bases at J, leaving 5 bases unmatched. CDR1 is MNHEY and CDR2 is SMNVEV in the germline V gene (reference sequence). CDR3 size: 14 residues. The CDR3 here is CASSSRDSNNEQFF. The CDR3 nucleotides are TGTGCCAGCAGTTCCCGGGACAGCAACAATGAGCAGTTCTTC.